This T cell receptor (beta chain) was retrieved from a study of OX40 agonist ivuxolimab in advanced cancers. Study-level points and caveats: Low normalized clonal expansion also occurred in some nonresponding patients.

This clone has a handful of counts. The antigen is undetermined. Generated by immunoSEQ multiplex PCR, the TCRdb table keeps only in-frame clones and is missing some. Of some 77,000 clones in the sample, 80% to 90% were seen once. Germline assignment: CDR1 SGDLS and CDR2 YYNGEE. The CDR3 runs 15 residues. Trimming shortened V by 7 bases and J by 1 base, and 17 bases separated the two germline ends. The rearrangement links TRBV9 to TRBJ1-2; a weak D match, TRBD1 (6 bases). The sample consisted of CD4+ or CD8+ T cells sorted from blood, taken in a trial of the OX40 agonist ivuxolimab. The sequence came from an adult with an advanced solid tumor such as melanoma, head and neck, liver or kidney cancer. CDR3 coding DNA: TGTGCCAGCCGAGCTAGCCCAGGGGATAACTATGGCTACACCTTC. Residues: CASRASPGDNYGYTF.